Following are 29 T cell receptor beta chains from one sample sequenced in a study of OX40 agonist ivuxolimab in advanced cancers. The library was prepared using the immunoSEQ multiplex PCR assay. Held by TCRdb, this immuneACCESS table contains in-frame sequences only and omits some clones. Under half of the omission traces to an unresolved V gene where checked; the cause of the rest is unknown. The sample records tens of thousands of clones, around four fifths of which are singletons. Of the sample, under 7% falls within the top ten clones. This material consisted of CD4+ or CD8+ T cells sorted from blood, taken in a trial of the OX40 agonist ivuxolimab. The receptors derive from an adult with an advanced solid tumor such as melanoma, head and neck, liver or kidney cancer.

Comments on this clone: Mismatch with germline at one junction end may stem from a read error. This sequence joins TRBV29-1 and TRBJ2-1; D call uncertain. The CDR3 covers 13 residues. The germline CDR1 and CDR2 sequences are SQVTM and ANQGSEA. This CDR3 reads CSVEAPDYNEQFF. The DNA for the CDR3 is TGCAGCGTCGAAGCCCCCGATTACAATGAGCAGTTCTTC.

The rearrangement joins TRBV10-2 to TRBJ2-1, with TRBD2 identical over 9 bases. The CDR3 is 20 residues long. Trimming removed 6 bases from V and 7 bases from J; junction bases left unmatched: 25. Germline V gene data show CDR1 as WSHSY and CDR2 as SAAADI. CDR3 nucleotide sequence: TGCGCCAGCAGCCGGTCTGGCGGGGGGGCCTTTAGTGGAAGGACAAATGAGCAGTTCTTC. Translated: CASSRSGGGAFSGRTNEQFF.

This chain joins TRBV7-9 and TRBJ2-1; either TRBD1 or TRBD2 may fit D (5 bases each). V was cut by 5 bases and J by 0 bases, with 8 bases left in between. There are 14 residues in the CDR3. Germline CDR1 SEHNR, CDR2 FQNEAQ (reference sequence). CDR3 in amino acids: CASSRGGSYNEQFF. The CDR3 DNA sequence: TGTGCCAGCAGCCGGGGCGGCTCCTACAATGAGCAGTTCTTC.

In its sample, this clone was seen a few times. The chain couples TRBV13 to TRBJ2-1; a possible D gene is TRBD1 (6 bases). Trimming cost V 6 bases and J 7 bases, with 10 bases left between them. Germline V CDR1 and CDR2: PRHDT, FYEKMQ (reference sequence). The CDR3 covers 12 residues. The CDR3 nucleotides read TGTGCCAGCAGATCCAGGGGTAATGAGCAGTTCTTC. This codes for CASRSRGNEQFF.

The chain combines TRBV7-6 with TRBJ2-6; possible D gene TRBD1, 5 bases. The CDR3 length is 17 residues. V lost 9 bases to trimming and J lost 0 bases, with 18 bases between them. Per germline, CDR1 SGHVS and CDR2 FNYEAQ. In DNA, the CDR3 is TGTGCCAGTTGGGGTCTGGACACGACCTCTGGGGCCAACGTCCTGACTTTC. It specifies CASWGLDTTSGANVLTF.

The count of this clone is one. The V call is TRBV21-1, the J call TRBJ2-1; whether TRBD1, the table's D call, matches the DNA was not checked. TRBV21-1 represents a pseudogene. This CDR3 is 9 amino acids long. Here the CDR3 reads CASGHRVFF. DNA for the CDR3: TGTGCCAGCGGACACCGGGTGTTCTTC.

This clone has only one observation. CDR3 in DNA: TGCGCCATTCAAGGCCCAAACAGGGGAAGTAATACGAATGAGCAGTTCTTC. Amino acids: CAIQGPNRGSNTNEQFF. This chain connects TRBV10-2 to TRBJ2-1; TRBD1 agrees at 7 bases. This CDR3 has 17 residues. Germline V CDR1 and CDR2: WSHSY, SAAADI. The V segment lost 10 bases and the J segment 7 bases; nucleotides outside the gene matches: 22.

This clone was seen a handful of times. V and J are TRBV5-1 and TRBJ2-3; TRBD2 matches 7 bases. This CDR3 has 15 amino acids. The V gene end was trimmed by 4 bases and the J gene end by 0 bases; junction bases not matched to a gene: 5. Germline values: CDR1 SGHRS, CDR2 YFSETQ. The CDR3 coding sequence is TGCGCCAGCAGCCGGCCGGGGGGAAGCACAGATACGCAGTATTTT. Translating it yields CASSRPGGSTDTQYF.

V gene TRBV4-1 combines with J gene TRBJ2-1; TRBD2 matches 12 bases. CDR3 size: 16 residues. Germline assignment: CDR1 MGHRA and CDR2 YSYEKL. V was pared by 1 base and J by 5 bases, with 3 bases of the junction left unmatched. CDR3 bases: TGCGCCAGCAGCCAAGGTCTAGCGGGGGGGAACAATGAGCAGTTCTTC. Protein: CASSQGLAGGNNEQFF.

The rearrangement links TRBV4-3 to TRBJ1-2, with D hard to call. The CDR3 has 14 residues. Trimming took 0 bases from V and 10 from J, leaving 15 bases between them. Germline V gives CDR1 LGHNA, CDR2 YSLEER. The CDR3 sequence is CASSQDLGQSYYTF. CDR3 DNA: TGCGCCAGCAGCCAAGATCTTGGGCAGTCCTACTACACCTTC.

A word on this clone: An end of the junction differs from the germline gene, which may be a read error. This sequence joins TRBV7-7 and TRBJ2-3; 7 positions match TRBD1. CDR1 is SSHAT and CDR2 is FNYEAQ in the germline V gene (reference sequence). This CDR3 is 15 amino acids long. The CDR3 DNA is TGTGCTAGCAGCTTACGACAGGGTAGGGCAGATACGCAGTATTTT. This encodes CASSLRQGRADTQYF.

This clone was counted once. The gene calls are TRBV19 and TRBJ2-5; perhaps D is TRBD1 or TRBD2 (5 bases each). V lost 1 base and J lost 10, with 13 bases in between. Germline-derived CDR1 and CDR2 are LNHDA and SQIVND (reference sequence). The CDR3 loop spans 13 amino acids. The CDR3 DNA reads TGTGCCAGTAGTATAGCCCCACTAGGGGACCAGTACTTC. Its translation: CASSIAPLGDQYF.

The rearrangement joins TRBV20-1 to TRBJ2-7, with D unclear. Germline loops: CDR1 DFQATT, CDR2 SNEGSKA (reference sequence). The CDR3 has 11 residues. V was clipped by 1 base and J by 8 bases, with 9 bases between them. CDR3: CSARGGSKQYV. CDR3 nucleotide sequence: TGCAGTGCTAGAGGGGGTTCCAAGCAGTACGTC.

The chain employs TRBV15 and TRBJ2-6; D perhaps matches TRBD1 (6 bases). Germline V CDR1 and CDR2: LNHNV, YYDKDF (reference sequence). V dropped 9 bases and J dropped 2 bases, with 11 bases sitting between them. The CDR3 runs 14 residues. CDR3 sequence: CATGRGTGANVLTF. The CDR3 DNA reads TGTGCCACTGGAAGGGGGACTGGGGCCAACGTCCTGACTTTC.

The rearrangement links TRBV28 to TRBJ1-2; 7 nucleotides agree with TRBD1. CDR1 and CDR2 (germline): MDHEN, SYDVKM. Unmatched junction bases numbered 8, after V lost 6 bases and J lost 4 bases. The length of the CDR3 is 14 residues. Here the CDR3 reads CASSTDRAPYGYTF. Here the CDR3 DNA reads TGTGCCAGCAGCACCGACAGGGCCCCCTATGGCTACACCTTC.

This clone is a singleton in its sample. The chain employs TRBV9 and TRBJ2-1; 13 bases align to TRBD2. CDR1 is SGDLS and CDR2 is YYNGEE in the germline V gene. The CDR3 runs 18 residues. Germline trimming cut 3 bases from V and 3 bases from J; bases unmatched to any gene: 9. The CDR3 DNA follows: TGTGCCAGCAGCGGACTAGCGGGAGGACTTATTGGCTACAATGAGCAGTTCTTC. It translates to CASSGLAGGLIGYNEQFF.

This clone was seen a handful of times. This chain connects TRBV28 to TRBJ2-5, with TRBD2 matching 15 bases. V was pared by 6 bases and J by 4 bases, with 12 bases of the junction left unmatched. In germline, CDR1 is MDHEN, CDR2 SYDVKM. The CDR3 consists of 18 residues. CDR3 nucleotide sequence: TGTGCCAGCAGCCCCGGACTAGCGGGAGGGCCCCGGGGAGAGACCCAGTACTTC. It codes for CASSPGLAGGPRGETQYF.

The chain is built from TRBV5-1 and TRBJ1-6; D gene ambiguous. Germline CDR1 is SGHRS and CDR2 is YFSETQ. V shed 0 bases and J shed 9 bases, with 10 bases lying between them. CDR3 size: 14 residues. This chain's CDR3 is CASSLEWRGSPLHF. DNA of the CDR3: TGCGCCAGCAGCTTGGAGTGGCGGGGTTCACCCCTCCACTTT.

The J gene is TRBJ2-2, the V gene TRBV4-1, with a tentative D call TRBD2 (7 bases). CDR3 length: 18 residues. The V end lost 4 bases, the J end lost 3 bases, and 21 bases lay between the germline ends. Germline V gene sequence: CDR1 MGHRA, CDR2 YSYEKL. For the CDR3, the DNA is TGCGCCAGCAGCCCACTTAATAAGGGGGGGGCCTACACCGGGGAGCTGTTTTTT. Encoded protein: CASSPLNKGGAYTGELFF.

The CDR3 DNA follows: TGTGCCAGCTCACCGCGACCGGGACAGGGTGACTATGGCTACACCTTC. Its protein product is CASSPRPGQGDYGYTF. This chain uses TRBV18 with TRBJ1-2; TRBD1 agrees at 9 bases. Germline CDR1 KGHSH, CDR2 LQKENI. The CDR3 loop spans 16 amino acids. V was clipped by 3 bases and J by 3 bases; unmatched bases: 8.

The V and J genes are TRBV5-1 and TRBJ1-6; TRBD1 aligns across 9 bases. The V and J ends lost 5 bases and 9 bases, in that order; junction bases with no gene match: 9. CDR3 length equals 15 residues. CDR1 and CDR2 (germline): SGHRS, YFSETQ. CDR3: CASRQDRGPVSPLHF. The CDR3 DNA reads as TGCGCCAGCAGACAGGACAGGGGACCTGTTTCACCCCTCCACTTT.

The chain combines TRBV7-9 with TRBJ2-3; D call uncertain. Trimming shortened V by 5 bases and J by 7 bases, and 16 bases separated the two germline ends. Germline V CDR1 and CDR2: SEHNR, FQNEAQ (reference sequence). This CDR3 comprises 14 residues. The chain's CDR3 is CASSTWTGTNTQYF. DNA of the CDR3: TGTGCCAGCAGCACTTGGACCGGAACGAATACGCAGTATTTT.

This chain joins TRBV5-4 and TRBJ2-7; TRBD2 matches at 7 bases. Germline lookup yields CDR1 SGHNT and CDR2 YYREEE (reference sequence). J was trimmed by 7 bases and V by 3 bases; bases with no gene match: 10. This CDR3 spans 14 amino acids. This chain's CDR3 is CASSSTRTRYEQYF. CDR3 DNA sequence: TGTGCCAGCAGCTCCACCCGGACTAGATATGAGCAGTACTTC.

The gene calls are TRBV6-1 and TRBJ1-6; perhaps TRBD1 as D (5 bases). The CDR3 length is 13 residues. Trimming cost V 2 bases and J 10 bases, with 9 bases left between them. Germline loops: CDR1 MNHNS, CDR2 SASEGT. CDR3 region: CASSELGGSPLHF. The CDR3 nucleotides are TGTGCCAGCAGTGAATTGGGGGGGTCACCCCTCCACTTT.

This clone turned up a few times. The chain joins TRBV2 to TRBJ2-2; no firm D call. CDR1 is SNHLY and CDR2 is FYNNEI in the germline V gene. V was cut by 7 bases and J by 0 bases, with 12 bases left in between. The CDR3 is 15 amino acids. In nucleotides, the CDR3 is TGTGCCAGCAAGGACGTGGGCGCGAACACCGGGGAGCTGTTTTTT. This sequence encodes CASKDVGANTGELFF.

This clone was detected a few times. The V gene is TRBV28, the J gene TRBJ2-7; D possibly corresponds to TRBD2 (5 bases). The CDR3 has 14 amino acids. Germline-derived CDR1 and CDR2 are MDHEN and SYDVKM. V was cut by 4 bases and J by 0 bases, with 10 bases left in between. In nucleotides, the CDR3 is TGTGCCAGCAGTTCAGGTGGGAGCTCCTACGAGCAGTACGTC. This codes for CASSSGGSSYEQYV.

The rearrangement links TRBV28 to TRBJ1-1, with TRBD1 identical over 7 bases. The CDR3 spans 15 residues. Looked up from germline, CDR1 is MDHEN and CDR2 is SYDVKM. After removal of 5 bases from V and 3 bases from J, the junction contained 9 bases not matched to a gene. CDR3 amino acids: CASSRQGVLHTEAFF. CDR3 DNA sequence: TGTGCCAGCAGTCGCCAGGGGGTTCTTCACACTGAAGCTTTCTTT. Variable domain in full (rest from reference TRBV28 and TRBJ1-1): DVKVTQSSRYLVKRTGEKVFLECVQDMDHENMFWYRQDPGLGLRLIYFSYDVKMKEKGDIPEGYSVSREKKERFSLILESASTNQTSMYLCASSRQGVLHTEAFFGQGTRLTVV.

This CDR3 reads CSAARRGTQYF. CDR3 coding DNA: TGCAGTGCTGCCAGACGGGGAACCCAGTACTTC. This chain links TRBV20-1 with TRBJ2-4; possible D gene TRBD2, 5 bases. The CDR3 totals 11 residues. The germline V gene has CDR1 DFQATT and CDR2 SNEGSKA (reference sequence). V was pared by 5 bases and J by 13 bases, with 15 bases between.

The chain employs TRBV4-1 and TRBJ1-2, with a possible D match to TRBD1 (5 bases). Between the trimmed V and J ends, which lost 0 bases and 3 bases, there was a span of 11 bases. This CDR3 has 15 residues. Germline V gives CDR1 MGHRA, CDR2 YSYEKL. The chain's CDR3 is CASSQDPGGYYGYTF. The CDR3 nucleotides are TGCGCCAGCAGCCAAGATCCCGGGGGGTACTATGGCTACACCTTC.